These 23 T cell receptor beta chains share one sample of origin, sequenced in a study of T cells in Graves' hyperthyroidism and ophthalmopathy. Amplification of TCR beta CDR3 regions used RNA as the template. The primer set for the first-round RT-PCR of the TCR CDR3 was HTBI. Each CDR3 protein is one row after TCRdb ran MiXCR on the multiplex PCR reads. The sample carries more than 500,000 distinct CDR3 sequences, 35% to 55% recorded once. Sequences were obtained from peripheral blood or thyroid tissue (not recorded which). The receptor set was obtained from an adult woman with Graves' disease, either hyperthyroidism or ophthalmopathy (not recorded which).

Many counts were recorded for this clonotype. This chain uses TRBV19 with TRBJ1-1, with a tentative D call TRBD1 (5 bases). V dropped 5 bases and J dropped 5 bases, with 18 bases sitting between them. The CDR3 runs 15 residues. Germline V gives CDR1 LNHDA, CDR2 SQIVND (reference sequence). The CDR3 sequence: CASSFGTPGETEAFF. The CDR3 DNA follows: TGTGCCAGTAGTTTCGGGACTCCGGGGGAAACTGAAGCTTTCTTT.

This clonotype was picked up many times. The chain links TRBV20-1 to TRBJ1-1; no clear D. The germline V gene encodes CDR1 DFQATT and CDR2 SNEGSKA (reference sequence). The CDR3 contains 13 residues. V lost 4 bases and J 6 bases, leaving 15 bases between the germline ends. The CDR3 loop is CSANPDTWAEAFF. The CDR3 region has the DNA TGCAGTGCTAATCCTGATACCTGGGCTGAAGCTTTCTTT.

The chain uses TRBV25-1 and TRBJ1-5; D unclear. The length of the CDR3 is 15 residues. Germline V gene data show CDR1 as MGHDK and CDR2 as SYGVNS. With 4 bases removed from V and 0 bases from J, the gap between germline ends came to 10 bases. The CDR3 nucleotides are TGTGCCAGCAGTGCCCGAGCGGATAGCAATCAGCCCCAGCATTTT. Encoded protein: CASSARADSNQPQHF.

The chain combines TRBV7-9 with TRBJ2-7, with 11 bases identical to TRBD2. From germline, CDR1 is SEHNR and CDR2 FQNEAQ (reference sequence). With V trimmed by 5 bases and J by 3 bases, 12 bases remained unmatched. The CDR3 length is 17 residues. The CDR3 protein is CASSDTSGLAGFYEQYF. CDR3 bases: TGTGCCAGCAGCGATACTTCCGGACTAGCGGGCTTCTACGAGCAGTACTTC.

CDR3 sequence reads: CASSLAGQGEETQYF. The CDR3 nucleotides are TGTGCCAGCAGTTTAGCTGGACAGGGGGAAGAGACCCAGTACTTC. V usage is TRBV28 and J usage is TRBJ2-5; 10 bases align to TRBD1. Germline assignment: CDR1 MDHEN and CDR2 SYDVKM. Unmatched junction bases numbered 3, after V lost 2 bases and J lost 3 bases. There are 15 residues in the CDR3. Full variable domain (missing parts from reference TRBV28 and TRBJ2-5): DVKVTQSSRYLVKRTGEKVFLECVQDMDHENMFWYRQDPGLGLRLIYFSYDVKMKEKGDIPEGYSVSREKKERFSLILESASTNQTSMYLCASSLAGQGEETQYFGPGTRLLVL.

Comment on this clonotype: At one boundary the junction diverges from the germline segment, which might be a read error. The chain employs TRBV9 and TRBJ2-7; no clear D gene. CDR3 length: 11 amino acids. The germline V gene has CDR1 SGDLS and CDR2 YYNGEE. CDR3 nucleotides: TGTGCCAGCAGCGCCCGAACTCTAACGCACTTC. This encodes CASSARTLTHF.

Ten or more counts support this clonotype. V gene TRBV7-9 combines with J gene TRBJ1-2, with D possibly TRBD1 on 5 matching bases. With 11 bases removed from V and 5 bases from J, the gap between germline ends came to 15 bases. CDR1 is SEHNR, CDR2 FQNEAQ, per germline (reference sequence). This CDR3 has 12 residues. CDR3 nucleotide sequence: TGTGCCGGACAAACTACAGCATATGGCTACACCTTC. Its protein product is CAGQTTAYGYTF.

Concerning this clonotype: It may be a read error: a sequence one base away is much more abundant. The chain has TRBV10-1 and TRBJ2-2, with a weak D call TRBD2 (5 bases). The CDR3 has 14 residues. Germline-derived CDR1 and CDR2 are WNHNN and SYGVQD (reference sequence). The CDR3 nucleotides are TGTGCCAGCAGAGGACCCTCGAACACCGGGGAGCTGCTTTTT. Encoded protein: CASRGPSNTGELLF.

This clonotype was seen ten or more times. The CDR3 reads CASREGQPGGETQYF. CDR3 nucleotides: TGTGCCAGCAGGGAGGGGCAGCCCGGCGGAGAGACCCAGTACTTC. This chain joins TRBV13 and TRBJ2-5; perhaps TRBD2 as D (6 bases). CDR1 is PRHDT, CDR2 FYEKMQ, per germline (reference sequence). There are 15 residues in the CDR3. V was clipped by 6 bases and J by 4 bases, with 18 bases between them.

The table lists this clonotype with many counts. The chain joins TRBV12-3 or TRBV12-4 to TRBJ2-7; D is undetermined. This CDR3 contains 13 residues. The ends were cut back, 5 bases at V and 2 bases at J, with 10 bases in the middle. The CDR3, as DNA: TGTGCCAGCAGTATCGGAGATACCTACGAGCAGTACTTC. Protein: CASSIGDTYEQYF.

The V gene is TRBV7-8, the J gene TRBJ1-2; D is ambiguous. The CDR3 is 14 amino acids. Trimming shortened V by 5 bases and J by 7 bases, and 17 bases separated the two germline ends. Germline CDR1 and CDR2: SGHVS and FQNEAQ. The CDR3, as DNA: TGTGCCAGCAGCCCAACAAGGGCGGTTCTTGGCTACACCTTC. Amino acid sequence: CASSPTRAVLGYTF.

This clonotype was picked up many times. The J gene is TRBJ1-5, the V gene TRBV5-1, with TRBD1 identical over 9 bases. Trimming took 0 bases from V and 7 from J; bases not matched to a gene: 2. CDR3 length: 14 residues. Germline V gives CDR1 SGHRS, CDR2 YFSETQ. The DNA for the CDR3 is TGCGCCAGCAGCTTGGGGACAGGGGACCAGCCCCAGCATTTT. Its translation: CASSLGTGDQPQHF.

This clonotype was counted at least ten times. The rearrangement links TRBV12-3 or TRBV12-4 to TRBJ1-5; D possibly corresponds to TRBD1 (5 bases). V was shortened by 1 base and J by 3 bases, with 16 bases between the two germline ends. The CDR3 is made up of 17 amino acids. The CDR3 nucleotides read TGTGCCAGCAGTTTAGGGTTAGGGCAGGGCCTCAATCAGCCCCAGCATTTT. It specifies CASSLGLGQGLNQPQHF.

This clonotype was seen ten or more times. V usage is TRBV4-1 and J usage is TRBJ2-5; the D gene could be TRBD1 or TRBD2 (6 bases each). CDR3 length equals 13 residues. Germline CDR1 and CDR2: MGHRA and YSYEKL. The ends were cut back, 6 bases at V and 7 bases at J, with 15 bases in the middle. The CDR3 DNA sequence: TGCGCCAGCAGATTGGGACTCAGGGGGACCCAGTACTTC. Translated, it gives CASRLGLRGTQYF.

The gene calls are TRBV27 and TRBJ2-5; no reliable D call. CDR3 size: 14 residues. CDR1 MNHEY and CDR2 SMNVEV come from the germline V gene (reference sequence). Trimming took 2 bases from V and 2 from J, leaving 9 bases between them. The CDR3 loop reads CASSLRAEQETQYF. Written as DNA, the CDR3 is TGTGCCAGCAGTTTAAGGGCAGAACAAGAGACCCAGTACTTC.

This clonotype was detected only a few times. The rearrangement uses TRBV7-6 and TRBJ2-6; 7 nucleotides align to TRBD1. CDR1 is SGHVS, CDR2 FNYEAQ, per germline. The CDR3 runs 16 residues. V gave up 5 bases and J gave up 2 bases; unmatched junction bases: 6. CDR3 nucleotide sequence: TGTGCCAGCAGCGCACAAGGGGGCGCTGGGGCCAACGTCCTGACTTTC. Translating it yields CASSAQGGAGANVLTF.

This clonotype was detected only a few times. The chain employs TRBV6-5 and TRBJ1-2, with a weak D call TRBD1 (6 bases). Looked up from germline, CDR1 is MNHEY and CDR2 is SVGAGI. Trimming shortened V by 6 bases and J by 4 bases, and 12 bases separated the two germline ends. The CDR3 has 13 amino acids. The CDR3 coding sequence is TGTGCCAGCAGGGTCCCAGGGGCCTATGGCTACACCTTC. Encoded protein: CASRVPGAYGYTF.

This clonotype occurred many times. The V gene is TRBV5-8, the J gene TRBJ1-6; D is perhaps TRBD1 (5 bases). Between the trimmed V and J ends, which lost 0 bases and 3 bases, there was a span of 13 bases. CDR1 is SGHTS and CDR2 is YDEGEE in the germline V gene. CDR3 length: 17 amino acids. The CDR3 here is CASSLGGAELYNSPLHF. The CDR3 DNA reads TGTGCCAGCAGCTTGGGAGGGGCCGAACTCTATAATTCACCCCTCCACTTT.

This chain connects TRBV28 to TRBJ2-5; 12 bases line up with TRBD2. J gave up 6 bases and V 10 bases, and 18 bases lay outside the gene matches. CDR1 MDHEN and CDR2 SYDVKM come from the germline V gene. The CDR3 is 17 residues long. The CDR3 sequence: CATQGGLTSGREKTQYF. The CDR3 DNA sequence: TGTGCCACGCAGGGGGGACTGACTAGCGGGAGAGAGAAGACCCAGTACTTC. Variable domain in full (rest from reference TRBV28 and TRBJ2-5): DVKVTQSSRYLVKRTGEKVFLECVQDMDHENMFWYRQDPGLGLRLIYFSYDVKMKEKGDIPEGYSVSREKKERFSLILESASTNQTSMYLCATQGGLTSGREKTQYFGPGTRLLVL.

This clonotype appeared a single time. The chain links TRBV5-5 to TRBJ1-1; 9 bases are shared with TRBD1. The CDR3 is made up of 13 amino acids. Germline CDR1 is SGHKS and CDR2 is YYEKEE (reference sequence). Trimming at V came to 3 bases and at J to 7 bases, leaving 4 bases not matched to a gene. The CDR3, as DNA: TGTGCCAGCAGCTGGGGACAGGGTGGTGAAGCTTTCTTT. Translation gives CASSWGQGGEAFF.

There are many counts of this clonotype. The chain uses TRBV19 and TRBJ2-2; D call uncertain. This CDR3 has 13 residues. V was cut by 5 bases and J by 6 bases, with 10 bases left in between. Germline-derived CDR1 and CDR2 are LNHDA and SQIVND (reference sequence). The CDR3 bases are TGTGCCAGTAGTCACGTATTTCCCGGGGAGCTGTTTTTT. It specifies CASSHVFPGELFF.

This rearrangement joins TRBV6-1 to TRBJ1-2; no reliable D call. Germline loops: CDR1 MNHNS, CDR2 SASEGT. The CDR3 runs to 13 residues. V lost 6 bases and J lost 5, with 13 bases in between. CDR3 nucleotides: TGTGCCAGCAGAGAACTAGCGCAATATGGCTACACCTTC. It specifies CASRELAQYGYTF.

The chain links TRBV11-3 to TRBJ2-2; D possibly corresponds to TRBD1 (6 bases). Germline assignment: CDR1 SGHNT and CDR2 YENEEA. The length of the CDR3 is 16 residues. V was pared by 1 base and J by 1 base, with 10 bases between. Here the CDR3 DNA reads TGTGCCAGCAGCTTAGGGGGGCTTCGGAACACCGGGGAGCTGTTTTTT. Encoded protein: CASSLGGLRNTGELFF.